The clone carrying this T cell receptor beta chain was detected many times. The target antigen is unknown. Library preparation (for TCRbeta) was performed with unique molecular identifiers. Via MiXCR, TCRdb re-called the PCR reads, giving one row per CDR3 protein. The table includes about 260,000 distinct CDR3 sequences, 6.5% to 9% detected once. The data were obtained in a study of T-cell reconstitution after alpha-beta-depleted transplantation in children. The study, taken as a whole, reports: Expanded graft clones, several hundred of them, were reportedly the source of alpha-beta T cells about two months after transplant. When one year had passed after transplant, most T-cell counts and diversity came from newly produced T cells. For some patients, TCRbeta diversity was high at day 60 because of recipient T cells and thymic progenitors that survived.

Germline CDR1 is SGHRS and CDR2 is YFSETQ. This CDR3 has 11 amino acids. V was shortened by 7 bases and J by 3 bases, with 7 bases between the two germline ends. The chain combines TRBV5-1 with TRBJ2-5, with a tentative D call TRBD2 (6 bases). This receptor was identified in a male patient under 18 who had a stem cell transplant for acute lymphoblastic leukemia, so the T cells may come from the graft donor. The sample in question was PBMCs, mostly from graft donor cells, obtained 180 days after TCRalphabeta/CD19-depleted stem cell transplant. The CDR3 DNA follows: TGCGCCAGCGGGGGGAAAGAGACCCAGTACTTC. Its translation: CASGGKETQYF.